Listed below are T cell receptor beta chains from one sample, sequenced in a study of T-cell memory formation after mild COVID-19. TCRdb redid the calling of the 5' RACE reads with MiXCR, one entry per CDR3 protein. The sample contains 350,000 to 400,000 distinct CDR3 sequences, 20% to 25% of which appear only once. Source material: PBMCs or a T cell subset sorted from them (not recorded which). Receptor source: an adult woman who had mild COVID-19 (a few samples of this study predate the infection). Cell type and time point are not known. Both conserved end residues are part of each CDR3. D genes are given only for firm matches. The size entry is marked missing in some rows and otherwise reads once, few, many or a size class.

15	few	TRBV5-1	NA	TRBJ1-2	CASSPTPGPSYGYTF	TGCGCCAGCAGTCCAACTCCGGGACCCAGCTATGGCTACACCTTC
14	NA	TRBV6-2/TRBV6-3	TRBD2	TRBJ2-7	CASSLRLASYEQYF	TGTGCCAGCAGTTTGAGACTAGCCTCCTACGAGCAGTACTTC
15	NA	TRBV18	NA	TRBJ2-7	CASSSKNTGPDEQYF	TGTGCCAGCTCATCTAAGAACACAGGGCCCGACGAGCAGTACTTC
16	few	TRBV9	TRBD2	TRBJ2-1	CASSPGTSGDYNEQFF	TGTGCCAGCAGCCCGGGGACTAGCGGGGATTACAATGAGCAGTTCTTC
14	NA	TRBV2	NA	TRBJ1-5	CASSEDARRQPQHF	TGTGCCAGCAGTGAAGACGCAAGAAGGCAGCCCCAGCATTTT
12	few	TRBV7-2	NA	TRBJ2-2	CASSTYTGELFF	TGTGCCAGCAGCACGTATACCGGGGAGCTGTTTTTT
11	NA	TRBV29-1	TRBD1	TRBJ1-2	CSVPDRDGYTF	TGCAGCGTTCCGGACAGGGACGGCTACACCTTC
14	many	TRBV20-1	TRBD2	TRBJ2-1	CSAREAGGHNEQFF	TGCAGTGCTAGAGAAGCGGGGGGGCACAATGAGCAGTTCTTC
15	few	TRBV5-1	NA	TRBJ2-1	CASSLTRGSYNEQFF	TGCGCCAGCAGCTTGACTAGGGGGTCCTACAATGAGCAGTTCTTC
14	few	TRBV20-1	NA	TRBJ1-5	CSAQRGGPDQPQHF	TGCAGTGCCCAAAGGGGCGGGCCCGATCAGCCCCAGCATTTT
13	few	TRBV30	TRBD1	TRBJ1-2	CAWRRTGVYGYTF	TGTGCCTGGAGAAGGACAGGGGTCTATGGCTACACCTTC
15	few	TRBV24-1	NA	TRBJ2-3	CATSEPGRITDTQYF	TGTGCCACCAGTGAACCGGGACGGATCACAGATACGCAGTATTTT
13	NA	TRBV5-4	NA	TRBJ2-2	CASSSFIHGELFF	TGTGCCAGCAGCTCATTCATCCACGGGGAGCTGTTTTTT
16	NA	TRBV11-3	NA	TRBJ2-5	CASSLRAGRLEETQYF	TGTGCCAGCAGCTTAAGGGCCGGGAGACTGGAAGAGACCCAGTACTTC
15	many	TRBV4-1	TRBD2	TRBJ2-1	CASSHLVAGNNEQFF	TGCGCCAGCAGCCACCTCGTAGCGGGGAACAATGAGCAGTTCTTC
15	many	TRBV5-1	NA	TRBJ2-1	CASNYGSSGRAEQFF	TGCGCCAGCAACTACGGGAGCTCAGGACGAGCTGAGCAGTTCTTC
14	NA	TRBV4-1	NA	TRBJ1-2	CASSPGTQGYGYTF	TGCGCCAGCAGCCCAGGCACCCAGGGGTATGGCTACACCTTC
12	NA	TRBV4-1	NA	TRBJ1-2	CASYGRPYGYTF	TGCGCCAGCTACGGGAGGCCCTATGGCTACACCTTC
12	NA	TRBV12-3/TRBV12-4	NA	TRBJ2-1	CASSRDDSWRFF	TGTGCCAGCAGTCGAGACGACTCCTGGCGGTTCTTC
13	few	TRBV20-1	NA	TRBJ2-5	CSARDQRQETQYF	TGCAGTGCTAGAGATCAGCGGCAAGAGACCCAGTACTTC
16	NA	TRBV7-8	NA	TRBJ2-1	CASSRFTGSSYNEQFF	TGTGCCAGCAGCCGCTTTACAGGGAGCTCCTACAATGAGCAGTTCTTC
13	NA	TRBV9	NA	TRBJ1-5	CASSVDLGQPQHF	TGTGCCAGCAGCGTAGATCTGGGGCAGCCCCAGCATTTT
10	NA	TRBV20-1	NA	TRBJ1-2	CSARVNGYTF	TGCAGTGCTAGGGTCAATGGCTACACCTTC
15	NA	TRBV18	NA	TRBJ2-3	CASSLGSRRTDTQYF	TGTGCCAGCTCACTTGGGTCTCGGCGCACAGATACGCAGTATTTT
14	few	TRBV2	NA	TRBJ1-4	CASRNGGWGEKLFF	TGTGCCAGCAGAAACGGCGGGTGGGGTGAAAAACTGTTTTTT
13	NA	TRBV7-2	NA	TRBJ2-1	CASSSTRDREQFF	TGTGCCAGCAGCTCCACCCGGGACCGTGAGCAGTTCTTC
14	many	TRBV27	TRBD1	TRBJ2-5	CATSFGQGGETQYF	TGTGCCACCTCCTTCGGACAGGGTGGAGAGACCCAGTACTTC
14	few	TRBV7-9	TRBD1	TRBJ1-1	CASSLARGGPEAFF	TGTGCCAGCAGCTTAGCCAGGGGGGGTCCTGAAGCTTTCTTT
15	NA	TRBV15	NA	TRBJ1-2	CATSSSTDSSGGYTF	TGTGCCACCAGCAGCTCCACTGACAGTTCGGGCGGCTACACCTTC
14	NA	TRBV27	NA	TRBJ2-2	CTSSFGGQAGELFF	TGTACCAGCAGTTTCGGAGGGCAGGCCGGGGAGCTGTTTTTT
16	few	TRBV5-1	NA	TRBJ2-1	CATRLSGDSSYNEQFF	TGCGCCACCCGACTAAGCGGCGATAGCTCCTACAATGAGCAGTTCTTC
16	many	TRBV7-6	NA	TRBJ2-1	CASSVLQGLSYNEQFF	TGTGCCAGCAGCGTACTACAGGGTCTCTCCTACAATGAGCAGTTCTTC
11	few	TRBV6-6	NA	TRBJ2-2	CASSYAGELFF	TGTGCCAGCAGTTACGCCGGGGAGCTGTTTTTT
14	NA	TRBV27	TRBD1	TRBJ2-3	CASTPGTGSDTQYF	TGTGCCAGCACCCCCGGGACAGGGTCAGATACGCAGTATTTT
11	NA	TRBV12-3/TRBV12-4	NA	TRBJ1-3	CASRTRDTIYF	TGTGCCAGCAGAACTAGGGACACCATATATTTT
14	few	TRBV18	NA	TRBJ1-5	CASSPQAANQPQHF	TGTGCCAGCTCACCCCAAGCGGCGAATCAGCCCCAGCATTTT